Given below is one TCR beta chain in context. As yet, its antigen is unknown. The sample belongs to a study of T cell repertoires in cytomegalovirus infection. V was clipped by 8 bases and J by 8 bases; unmatched bases: 16. The germline V gene encodes CDR1 MNHEY and CDR2 SVGEGT. CDR3 length: 17 residues. One entry per CDR3 protein, called by TCRdb with MiXCR from the reads. The repertoire has roughly 990,000 distinct CDR3 sequences, about a third of them found once; the top ten carry over 12%. Specimen: cultured CD8+ T cells from PBMCs, collected from culture after CMV antigen stimulation. The TCR sequence derives from a human donor in good health (CMV status not recorded). Some clones in this sample may be carry-over from other donors' samples. This chain connects TRBV6-2 or TRBV6-3 to TRBJ2-3; 13 nucleotides line up with TRBD2. The CDR3 spells CASVPPGLAGDRGTQYF. The CDR3 coding sequence is TGTGCCAGCGTCCCCCCAGGACTAGCGGGGGATAGAGGTACGCAGTATTTT.